These 3 T cell receptor beta chains share one sample of origin, sequenced in a study of blood T cell repertoires in COVID-19. Produced via immunoSEQ multiplex PCR; TCRdb's table is partial and in-frame only. This table holds approximately 84,000 clones, 90% found once. The source material was peripheral blood. These TCRs come from a human donor with active COVID-19. The donor label of this sample is uncertain.

The J gene is TRBJ1-5, the V gene TRBV28; 7 nucleotides match TRBD1. Germline CDR1 and CDR2: MDHEN and SYDVKM. The CDR3 runs 14 residues. After removal of 6 bases from V and 2 bases from J, the junction contained 4 bases not matched to a gene. Here the CDR3 reads CASRRTGGNQPQHF. CDR3 nucleotide sequence: TGTGCCAGCAGGAGAACAGGGGGCAATCAGCCCCAGCATTTT.

This clone was seen a few times. V is TRBV7-2 and J is TRBJ1-2; D is perhaps TRBD1 (5 bases). This CDR3 comprises 15 residues. CDR1 is SGHTA, CDR2 FQGNSA, per germline. The V gene lost 1 base and the J gene lost 4 bases, with 13 bases spanning the gap. CDR3 coding DNA: TGTGCCAGCAGCTTAGATGGCGGGGCAGTCTATGGCTACACCTTC. As protein: CASSLDGGAVYGYTF.

The genes are TRBV4-1 and TRBJ2-7; 7 bases match TRBD2. Trimming took 0 bases from V and 3 from J; bases not matched to a gene: 8. Per germline, CDR1 MGHRA and CDR2 YSYEKL. The CDR3 is 16 amino acids. The DNA of the CDR3 is TGCGCCAGCAGCCAAGATGGGGGGGTTTTACGCTACGAGCAGTACTTC. Translating gives CASSQDGGVLRYEQYF.